Listed below are T cell receptor beta chains from one sample, sequenced in a study of blood T cell repertoires in COVID-19. The assay was immunoSEQ multiplex PCR, and TCRdb's table has in-frame clones only and misses some. This table holds about 94,000 clones, 80% found once. The sequenced sample consisted of peripheral blood. The receptors here all came from a woman older than 75 with acute or convalescent COVID-19. Each CDR3 is given with its conserved first and last residue. Fields, in order: J gene, D gene, V gene, clone size, CDR3 DNA, CDR3 protein. The D gene is left open where the match is weak. Rows may omit the clone size; those that give it use once, few, many or a size class.

>TRBJ1-5|TRBD1|TRBV11-2|once
TGTGCCAGCAGCTTACGAGGGGACAGCTATCAGCCCCAGCATTTT
CASSLRGDSYQPQHF
>TRBJ2-1|TRBD1|TRBV29-1|NA
TGCAGCGGCCGGACAGGGACCAATGAGCAGTTCTTC
CSGRTGTNEQFF
>TRBJ2-1|TRBD2|TRBV9|once
TGTGCCAGCAGCGTAGTAGGTAGCGGGGGGTACAATGGGCAGTTCTTC
CASSVVGSGGYNGQFF
>TRBJ2-2|NA|TRBV15|NA
TGTGCCACCAGCAGAGGATCCGGGTTCGGGGAGCTGTTTTTT
CATSRGSGFGELFF
>TRBJ2-7|NA|TRBV5-1|NA
TGCGCCAGCGGCCCGGGATGGCTGAACTACGAGCAGTACTTC
CASGPGWLNYEQYF
>TRBJ2-1|TRBD1|TRBV11-2|NA
TGTGCCAGCAGGACCGGACAGGGGGGCCCTTATGAGCAGTTCTTC
CASRTGQGGPYEQFF
>TRBJ2-7|TRBD2|TRBV11-2|NA
TGTGCCAGCAGCACCCCCCTAGCGGGAGGGCCAGAAGAGCAGTACTTC
CASSTPLAGGPEEQYF
>TRBJ1-2|NA|TRBV19|NA
TGTGCCAGTAGGAGGACCCGAGTACTAGGCTATGGCTACACCTTC
CASRRTRVLGYGYTF
>TRBJ2-3|TRBD1|TRBV16|NA
TGTGCCAGCACAAGACAGGGCGTCACAGATACGCAGTATTTT
CASTRQGVTDTQYF
>TRBJ2-1|TRBD1|TRBV19|NA
TGTGCCAGTAGTATATCGACAGGGAGCAATGAGCAGTTCTTC
CASSISTGSNEQFF
>TRBJ1-4|TRBD1|TRBV27|NA
TGTGCCAGCTCCGACAGGGGGCTTAAAGGGGAAAAACTGTTTTTT
CASSDRGLKGEKLFF
>TRBJ2-7|NA|TRBV18|NA
TGTGCCAGCTCCCAAGGACAGCCCTACGAGCAGTACTTC
CASSQGQPYEQYF
>TRBJ1-4|NA|TRBV19|NA
TGTGCCAGCGCCCCTCGGGGAGCTAATGAAAAACTGTTTTTT
CASAPRGANEKLFF
>TRBJ1-3|NA|TRBV4-2|NA
TGTGCCAGCAGCCAATCCCTGGAGGTGTCTGGAAACACCATATATTTT
CASSQSLEVSGNTIYF
>TRBJ2-7|NA|TRBV3-1/TRBV3-2|NA
TGTGCCAGCAGCCTGACAGTATCCGAGCAGTACTTC
CASSLTVSEQYF
>TRBJ1-4|NA|TRBV7-9|NA
TGTGCCAGCAGCCTTTCCCCCCGGATCGGAGACCCAACTAATGAAAAACTGTTTTTT
CASSLSPRIGDPTNEKLFF
>TRBJ1-5|NA|TRBV2|NA
TGTGCCAGCAGTGAGGGGGGGGCTGCTCAGCCCCAGCATTTT
CASSEGGAAQPQHF
>TRBJ1-6|TRBD1|TRBV5-1|once
TGCGCCAGCAGCCTAGGATGGACAGGAAATAATTCACCCCTCCACTTT
CASSLGWTGNNSPLHF
>TRBJ1-2|TRBD1|TRBV4-1|NA
TGCGCCAGCAACCAAGACGCACAGGGGAGCTATGGCTACACCTTC
CASNQDAQGSYGYTF
>TRBJ2-7|NA|TRBV3-1/TRBV3-2|NA
TGTGCCAGCAGCCAAGCGCCGGGCGAGCAGTACTTC
CASSQAPGEQYF
>TRBJ1-1|NA|TRBV6-5|few
TGTGCCAGCAGTTATGATACCCCTGCGGCGGAAGCTTTCTTT
CASSYDTPAAEAFF
>TRBJ1-6|NA|TRBV25-1|few
TGTGCCAGCTCCGTCTCTGGAGGGCGGCAGAATTCACCCCTCCACTTT
CASSVSGGRQNSPLHF
>TRBJ2-3|TRBD2|TRBV7-9|NA
TGTGCCAGCAGCCCTAGCGGGAGGGCCACAGATACGCAGTATTTT
CASSPSGRATDTQYF
>TRBJ1-5|NA|TRBV3-1/TRBV3-2|NA
TGTGCCAGCAGCCAGGGCCGAGACCTGGCCCAGCATTTT
CASSQGRDLAQHF
>TRBJ2-5|TRBD2|TRBV7-2|NA
TGTGCCAGCAGCTCTTCGGGACTAGCGGGGGAGACCCAGTACTTC
CASSSSGLAGETQYF
>TRBJ2-2|NA|TRBV5-1|NA
TGCGCCAGCAGTCTCGGGACTCTTAACACCGGGGAGCTGTTTTTT
CASSLGTLNTGELFF